This T cell receptor beta chain was retrieved from a study of neurological immune-mediated disorders (dated by TCRdb to between 2017 and 2020). For the wider study: Of the roughly 34 multiple sclerosis patients, about 30 had relapsing-remitting MS and 3 had secondary progressive MS. The cohort comprised 60 to 75 subjects: 15 or so HAM/TSP patients, 34 multiple sclerosis patients and around 20 healthy controls. Alongside PBMC samples, the set of some 98 TCR-beta libraries contained longitudinal samples, technical triplicates, and paired CD4+ and CD8+ T-cell subsets that had been sorted. Peripheral blood TCR-beta repertoires from HTLV-I-associated myelopathy (HAM/TSP) patients, multiple sclerosis patients and healthy controls were compared by UMI-based sequencing.

Study-level results and caveats: No association of the MS cluster with clinical or MRI features was observed, and the need for larger cohorts was stated by the authors. TCR clonal expansion was highest in HAM/TSP patients and lowest in MS patients, with MS patients falling below even healthy controls. Repertoires from 18 of 34 MS patients were grouped by phylogenetic analysis into a cluster of related CDR3 sequences, suggesting a possible repertoire-level signature. No identical CDR3 amino acid sequences were shared among expanded clones across subjects, suggesting private TCR-beta repertoires in all groups.

cDNA was synthesized by template-switch 5'RACE using a primer carrying a 10-nucleotide random unique molecular identifier by which each TCR transcript was tagged. Each sequencing run produced over 180 million TCR-beta sequences covering 15-18 subjects. The RNeasy kit was used to extract total RNA. Using the KAPA Real-time Library Amplification kit, TCR-beta VDJ regions were amplified with primers for the TCR constant region and the 5'RACE anchor. Sample indexes and Illumina adaptors were added in a first PCR, and a second PCR then increased library yield. The roughly 650 bp TCR product was size-selected on a 2% E-gel SizeSelection system after Ampure bead purification. Before pooling, library quality was assessed on a Bioanalyzer, concentration was determined with Qubit, and library quantification was performed with the Kapa Library Quantification kit. Paired-end 2 x 150 bp sequencing of the libraries was performed on an Illumina HiSeq 2500. To increase sequence diversity, roughly 23-30% phiX was spiked into each library pool. In the original analysis: Quality-filtered reads were processed with the UMI-based MiGEC pipeline, and over 90% of raw TCR sequences were removed by the MiGEC pipeline during error correction. IMGT germline references were used for aligning VDJ genes, and each clonotype was defined as a unique CDR3 amino acid sequence together with its V-J genes. Clonal expansion, Shannon diversity and CDR3 relatedness (CalcPairwiseDistances, ClusterSamples) were evaluated with VDJtools, and phylogenetic trees were built with CLCbio workbench. Expanded clones were defined as having at least 8 unique UMIs, based on coefficient-of-variation modelling across technical triplicates. The public reads were run again by TCRdb, first through fastp at Q25 and then through MiXCR, and only productive beta chains were kept. Each CDR3 protein appears once, grouped with its most common genes and DNA. It is TCRdb's table, rather than the study itself, that gives the V and J calls and clone size. A total of 55,000 to 65,000 distinct CDR3 sequences appear in this sample, around 3.8% of them only once. 2.2% of the sample lies in the top ten.

This clonotype was detected ten times or more. Its target antigen remains unknown. Base qualities are not provided; no much larger clone lies one nucleotide away. Libraries from unsorted PBMCs were made from 2 million PBMCs kept in RNAlater at -80 degrees C until RNA extraction. Multiple sclerosis patients were enrolled in a US clinical protocol under which disease progression was evaluated by magnetic resonance imaging. Peripheral blood underwent Ficoll-Hypaque density gradient centrifugation to isolate PBMCs, which were then cryopreserved in liquid nitrogen. The CDR3 goes from the cysteine to the phenylalanine over 14 residues. This entry keeps only the CDR3 DNA: 42 bases, framed from base 1. Cut back by 0 bases and 6 bases, the V and J ends lie 14 bases apart. The germline V gene (reference sequence) supplies CDR1 DFQATT and CDR2 SNEGSKA.

The sequenced sample consisted of PBMCs. The sequence joins TRBV20-1 to TRBJ1-2; TRBD1 is a possible D gene, resting on 5 matching bases. The receptor was isolated from a woman aged 45-60 years with multiple sclerosis. The nucleotides are TGCAGTGCTAGAGATTGGGGGTTTCCGAATGGCTACACCTTC. Translated, it gives CSARDWGFPNGYTF.